One and the same sample provided the 26 T cell receptor beta chains below, sequenced in a study of cytomegalovirus exposure and HLA in healthy donors. Researchers ran the PCR with 60 Vbeta and 13 Jbeta primers. Repertoires were generated with immunoSEQ multiplex PCR, while TCRdb's copy carries only in-frame clones and drops some. The table lists approximately 79,000 clones, around 79% of them singletons. Sequenced sample: PBMCs. Source of these receptors: a woman between 35 and 50 years old in good health and CMV-seropositive.

The sample holds one count of this clone. The chain carries TRBV25-1 and TRBJ2-5; no clear D. Germline V lookup: CDR1 MGHDK, CDR2 SYGVNS. V dropped 4 bases and J dropped 5 bases, with 8 bases sitting between them. The CDR3 length is 12 residues. This CDR3 reads CASSGGWETQYF. The CDR3 coding sequence is TGTGCCAGCAGTGGAGGTTGGGAGACCCAGTACTTC.

The chain recombines TRBV5-1 with TRBJ2-2; D is perhaps TRBD1 (7 bases). The CDR3 is 17 residues long. Between the trimmed V and J ends, which lost 2 bases and 1 base, there was a span of 15 bases. The germline V gene encodes CDR1 SGHRS and CDR2 YFSETQ. CDR3 sequence reads: CASSFNRQGGNTGELFF. The CDR3 DNA follows: TGCGCCAGCAGCTTCAATCGACAGGGAGGGAACACCGGGGAGCTGTTTTTT. The full variable domain, in which reference TRBV5-1 and TRBJ2-2 provide the parts outside the CDR3, is KAGVTQTPRYLIKTRGQQVTLSCSPISGHRSVSWYQQTPGQGLQFLFEYFSETQRNKGNFPGRFSGRQFSNSRSEMNVSTLELGDSALYLCASSFNRQGGNTGELFFGEGSRLTVL.

This chain links TRBV6-1 with TRBJ2-7; 11 bases align to TRBD1. V shed 4 bases and J 5 bases; nucleotides not matched to a gene: 4. CDR1 and CDR2 from the germline V gene are MNHNS and SASEGT. The CDR3 length is 14 residues. CDR3 in DNA: TGTGCCAGCAGTGTCGGACAGGGGGCGAACGAGCAGTACTTC. Translated, it gives CASSVGQGANEQYF.

This chain connects TRBV6-6 to TRBJ1-4; D is possibly TRBD1 (5 bases). Germline CDR1 is MNHNY and CDR2 is SVGAGI (reference sequence). This CDR3 has 15 amino acids. V was cut by 8 bases and J by 7 bases, with 20 bases left in between. Written as DNA, the CDR3 is TGTGCCAGCCGCCTCCTGGGGGGTGGAGCTGAAAAACTGTTTTTT. Its protein product is CASRLLGGGAEKLFF.

In nucleotides, the CDR3 is TGTGCCAGCAGTCCACTGACAGGGCTACACAACACTGAAGCTTTCTTT. Translating it yields CASSPLTGLHNTEAFF. The chain has TRBV27 and TRBJ1-1; 7 bases align to TRBD1. V dropped 5 bases and J dropped 2; count of bases not matched to a gene: 11. This CDR3 contains 16 residues. CDR1 and CDR2 (germline): MNHEY, SMNVEV (reference sequence).

The chain links TRBV29-1 to TRBJ2-7, with 10 bases aligning to TRBD1. CDR3 length: 15 residues. The J segment lost 0 bases and the V segment lost 6 bases, leaving 8 bases of the junction unmatched. CDR1 is SQVTM and CDR2 is ANQGSEA in the germline V gene. CDR3 region: CSVKTGTGASYEQYF. The CDR3 coding sequence is TGCAGCGTGAAAACCGGGACAGGGGCCTCCTACGAGCAGTACTTC.

The chain carries TRBV2 and TRBJ1-2; D ambiguous. Germline V CDR1 and CDR2: SNHLY, FYNNEI. The CDR3 loop spans 14 amino acids. V lost 3 bases, J lost 4 bases, and 12 bases lay in between. CDR3 sequence reads: CASSDNLQSYGYTF. CDR3 DNA: TGTGCCAGCAGTGATAATCTACAGAGCTATGGCTACACCTTC.

This clone is large within its sample. The chain couples TRBV7-8 to TRBJ2-7, with 7 bases lining up with TRBD2. CDR1 is SGHVS, CDR2 FQNEAQ, per germline. Trimming took 2 bases from V and 6 from J; bases not matched to a gene: 10. This CDR3 contains 15 residues. CDR3 sequence: CASSLSPSGVIEQYF. CDR3 nucleotide sequence: TGTGCCAGCAGCTTATCCCCCAGCGGGGTCATCGAGCAGTACTTC.

The chain employs TRBV19 and TRBJ1-1, with D possibly matching TRBD1 (6 bases). Trimming stripped 5 bases from V and 4 bases from J, with 11 bases between. CDR1 is LNHDA and CDR2 is SQIVND in the germline V gene (reference sequence). The CDR3 is 13 residues long. The CDR3 protein is CASSFLDSTEAFF. Written as DNA, the CDR3 is TGTGCCAGTAGTTTTCTGGACAGCACTGAAGCTTTCTTT.

This chain uses TRBV6-1 with TRBJ1-2, with D unresolved. V gave up 0 bases and J gave up 8 bases, with 16 bases separating them. The CDR3 covers 15 residues. CDR1 is MNHNS, CDR2 SASEGT, per germline. In DNA, the CDR3 is TGTGCCAGCAGTGAAGCACTTGCGGGGAGCTGGGGCTACACCTTC. It is translated as CASSEALAGSWGYTF.

This clone appeared a few times. The V call is TRBV7-9, the J call TRBJ1-1; 10 nucleotides line up with TRBD1. The ends lost 11 bases at V and 6 bases at J; junction bases unmatched: 3. Germline V lookup: CDR1 SEHNR, CDR2 FQNEAQ (reference sequence). The CDR3 loop spans 11 amino acids. As DNA, the CDR3 is TGTGCCGGGGGACAGGGGCCTGAAGCTTTCTTT. Translation: CAGGQGPEAFF.

This clone was observed a few times. One end of the junction fails to match germline, which may point to a read error. This chain joins TRBV7-3 and TRBJ1-1, with D perhaps matching TRBD1 (6 bases). This CDR3 region has 13 residues. CDR1 and CDR2 from the germline V gene are SGHTA and FQGTGA. CDR3 region: CASSRARDTRPLF. CDR3 bases: TGTGCCAGCAGCCGGGCCCGGGACACCCGACCTCTCTTT.

The chain is built from TRBV15 and TRBJ2-2, with TRBD2 as a possible D gene (6 bases). Germline V gene sequence: CDR1 LNHNV, CDR2 YYDKDF (reference sequence). The V and J ends lost 0 bases and 2 bases respectively, with 10 bases between them. The CDR3 has 16 residues. Here the CDR3 DNA reads TGTGCCACCAGCAGAGATCTCGGGAGCAACACCGGGGAGCTGTTTTTT. It specifies CATSRDLGSNTGELFF. Combining the CDR3 with reference TRBV15 and TRBJ2-2 gives the whole variable domain DAMVIQNPRYQVTQFGKPVTLSCSQTLNHNVMYWYQQKSSQAPKLLFHYYDKDFNNEADTPDNFQSRRPNTSFCFLDIRSPGLGDTAMYLCATSRDLGSNTGELFFGEGSRLTVL.

This clone was detected only a few times. This chain links TRBV5-1 with TRBJ1-4; no reliable D call. This CDR3 contains 14 residues. Germline CDR1 SGHRS, CDR2 YFSETQ. The V end was cut by 0 bases, the J end by 0 bases, with 3 bases between. The CDR3 here is CASSLVSTNEKLFF. The CDR3, as DNA: TGCGCCAGCAGCTTGGTCTCAACTAATGAAAAACTGTTTTTT. The whole variable domain, remainder taken from reference TRBV5-1 and TRBJ1-4, is KAGVTQTPRYLIKTRGQQVTLSCSPISGHRSVSWYQQTPGQGLQFLFEYFSETQRNKGNFPGRFSGRQFSNSRSEMNVSTLELGDSALYLCASSLVSTNEKLFFGSGTQLSVL.

The J gene is TRBJ2-5, the V gene TRBV29-1; a possible D gene is TRBD2 (5 bases). Trimming removed 2 bases at V and 6 bases at J, with 13 bases between. The CDR3 length is 13 residues. Germline lookup yields CDR1 SQVTM and CDR2 ANQGSEA. DNA of the CDR3: TGCAGCGTTGAACCGTCCGGGGTGAAGACCCAGTACTTC. Protein: CSVEPSGVKTQYF. The entire variable domain, with the rest obtained from reference TRBV29-1 and TRBJ2-5, is as follows: SAVISQKPSRDICQRGTSLTIQCQVDSQVTMMFWYRQQPGQSLTLIATANQGSEATYESGFVIDKFPISRPNLTFSTLTVSNMSPEDSSIYLCSVEPSGVKTQYFGPGTRLLVL.

The chain links TRBV30 to TRBJ1-2; D not resolved. From germline, CDR1 is GTSNPN and CDR2 SVGIG (reference sequence). The CDR3 spans 10 residues. Deletions cut 2 bases from V and 8 bases from J, with 6 bases between. The CDR3 coding sequence is TGTGCCTGGAGTTCGGGGGGCTACACCTTC. It is translated as CAWSSGGYTF. The variable domain in full, completed from reference TRBV30 and TRBJ1-2, reads SQTIHQWPATLVQPVGSPLSLECTVEGTSNPNLYWYRQAAGRGLQLLFYSVGIGQISSEVPQNLSASRPQDRQFILSSKKLLLSDSGFYLCAWSSGGYTFGSGTRLTVV.

The chain combines TRBV29-1 with TRBJ2-1; 7 bases agree with TRBD2. The junction had 11 bases not matched to a gene; V was cut back by 4 bases and J by 11 bases. There are 13 residues in the CDR3. In germline, CDR1 is SQVTM, CDR2 ANQGSEA. The CDR3 reads CSVVLALIGKQFF. The CDR3, as DNA: TGCAGCGTTGTACTAGCGCTTATAGGCAAGCAGTTCTTC.

V and J are TRBV5-4 and TRBJ1-2, with 12 bases matching TRBD1. Germline CDR1 is SGHNT and CDR2 is YYREEE (reference sequence). Trimming at V came to 4 bases and at J to 4 bases, leaving 8 bases not matched to a gene. The CDR3 has 16 amino acids. In DNA form, the CDR3 reads TGTGCCAGCAGCCCCGGGACAGGGGGCTTAGTCTATGGCTACACCTTC. Translating it yields CASSPGTGGLVYGYTF.

This clone was seen just once. V is TRBV15 and J is TRBJ1-1; 8 bases fit TRBD1. The CDR3 extends over 15 amino acids. The germline CDR1 and CDR2 sequences are LNHNV and YYDKDF (reference sequence). Unmatched junction bases numbered 2, after V lost 1 base and J lost 1 base. In DNA, the CDR3 is TGTGCCACCAGCAGAGGGGGGACAGGGAACACTGAAGCTTTCTTT. It specifies CATSRGGTGNTEAFF.

V is TRBV10-1 and J is TRBJ2-6, with 7 bases aligning to TRBD1. The CDR3 length is 15 residues. The ends lost 6 bases at V and 0 bases at J; junction bases unmatched: 2. Germline values: CDR1 WNHNN, CDR2 SYGVQD (reference sequence). The CDR3 here is CASSDRVSGANVLTF. The CDR3 DNA is TGCGCCAGCAGCGACAGGGTCTCTGGGGCCAACGTCCTGACTTTC.

As regards this clone: Within the sample, other DNA sequences also encode this same CDR3. This chain joins TRBV28 and TRBJ1-1; weak D call: TRBD1 (6 bases). Germline lookup yields CDR1 MDHEN and CDR2 SYDVKM. Between the trimmed V and J ends, which lost 6 bases and 3 bases, there was a span of 14 bases. The CDR3 is 14 residues long. Written as DNA, the CDR3 is TGTGCCAGCAGCTTACGGACAGAATACACTGAAGCTTTCTTT. This gives the protein CASSLRTEYTEAFF.

This clone was counted once. The chain is built from TRBV30 and TRBJ2-3; D remains ambiguous. This CDR3 spans 13 amino acids. V was cut by 4 bases and J by 2 bases, with 10 bases left in between. CDR1 GTSNPN and CDR2 SVGIG come from the germline V gene (reference sequence). CDR3 sequence reads: CAWNTRITDTQYF. CDR3 coding DNA: TGTGCCTGGAATACGCGGATCACAGATACGCAGTATTTT.

The J gene is TRBJ1-4, the V gene TRBV5-1; D gene ambiguous. There are 14 residues in the CDR3. The V and J ends lost 4 bases and 7 bases respectively, with 14 bases between them. Germline CDR1 SGHRS, CDR2 YFSETQ. The CDR3 sequence is CASSPHRPSEKLFF. The DNA of the CDR3 is TGCGCCAGCAGCCCCCACCGTCCGAGTGAAAAACTGTTTTTT.

The chain has TRBV6-5 and TRBJ2-7; no clear D. The CDR3 extends over 15 amino acids. With 5 bases removed from V and 1 base from J, the gap between germline ends came to 15 bases. Germline CDR1 MNHEY, CDR2 SVGAGI. Written as DNA, the CDR3 is TGTGCCAGCAGTCGTGGGCAGCTTCGTTCCTACGAGCAGTACTTC. As protein: CASSRGQLRSYEQYF.

This rearrangement joins TRBV29-1 to TRBJ1-2; the match to TRBD1 covers 7 bases. The CDR3 totals 13 residues. Germline CDR1 is SQVTM and CDR2 is ANQGSEA. V trimming: 3 bases; J trimming: 3 bases; junction bases outside the gene matches: 4. This CDR3 reads CSVEGDRYYGYTF. The CDR3 nucleotides are TGCAGCGTTGAGGGGGACAGATACTATGGCTACACCTTC.

This clone has just one count. The chain is built from TRBV6-1 and TRBJ1-5; D is unclear. The V end lost 1 base, the J end lost 11 bases, and 9 bases lay between the germline ends. Germline V gene sequence: CDR1 MNHNS, CDR2 SASEGT. The CDR3 loop spans 12 amino acids. Written as DNA, the CDR3 is TGTGCCAGCAGTGAAGGGTCAGTGACCCAGCATTTT. Encoded protein: CASSEGSVTQHF.